This T cell receptor beta chain is from a study of spatial heterogeneity in lung cancer. Study-level information: The study observed each unique TCR and UMI combination more than ten times on average in raw reads.

The V gene's germline CDR1 is LGHNA and CDR2 YSLEER. V was pared by 1 base and J by 6 bases, with 6 bases of the junction left unmatched. The CDR3 extends over 15 amino acids. The library protocol tagged each TCR cDNA with a unique molecular identifier. Each CDR3 protein gets one entry after TCRdb re-called the 5' RACE reads with MiXCR. The table has 8,500 to 9,000 distinct CDR3 sequences, about 4.2% seen once. Time point reported: sample taken at primary tumor resection. Unsorted whole RNA samples from tumor, nontumor lung or frozen PBMC were sequenced. There are many counts of this clonotype. This clonotype was obtained from a male donor with early-stage non-small cell lung cancer. Sequenced material: PBMCs, taken at surgery. The chain has TRBV4-3 and TRBJ2-3; 8 bases map to TRBD2. The CDR3 region is CASSQGSGVMDTQYF. The CDR3 nucleotides read TGCGCCAGCAGCCAAGGTAGCGGGGTGATGGATACGCAGTATTTT.